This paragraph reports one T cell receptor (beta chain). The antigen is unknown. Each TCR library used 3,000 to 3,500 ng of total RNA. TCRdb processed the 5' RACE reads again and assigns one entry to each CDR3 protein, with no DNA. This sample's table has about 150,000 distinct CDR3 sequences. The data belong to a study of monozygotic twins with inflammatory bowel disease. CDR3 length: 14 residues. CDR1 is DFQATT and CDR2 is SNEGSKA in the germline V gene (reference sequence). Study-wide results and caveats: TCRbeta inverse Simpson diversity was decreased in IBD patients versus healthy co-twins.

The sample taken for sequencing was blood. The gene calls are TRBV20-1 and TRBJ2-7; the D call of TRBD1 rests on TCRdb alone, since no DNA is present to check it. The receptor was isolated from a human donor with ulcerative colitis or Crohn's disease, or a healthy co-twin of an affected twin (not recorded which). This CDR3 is CSASTGGSLGEQYF.